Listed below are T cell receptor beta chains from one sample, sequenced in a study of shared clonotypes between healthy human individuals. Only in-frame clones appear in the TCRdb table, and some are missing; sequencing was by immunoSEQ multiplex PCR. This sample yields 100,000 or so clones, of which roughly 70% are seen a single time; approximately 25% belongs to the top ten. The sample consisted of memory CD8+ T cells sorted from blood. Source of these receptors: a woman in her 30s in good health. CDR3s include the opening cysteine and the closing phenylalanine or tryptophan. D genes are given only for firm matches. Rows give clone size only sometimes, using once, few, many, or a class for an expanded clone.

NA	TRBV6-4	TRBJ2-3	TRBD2	CASMRTSGSTDTQYF	TGTGCCAGCATGCGGACTAGCGGAAGCACAGATACGCAGTATTTT
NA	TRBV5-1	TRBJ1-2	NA	CASSRDMEAYGYTF	TGCGCCAGCAGCCGGGACATGGAAGCCTATGGCTACACCTTC
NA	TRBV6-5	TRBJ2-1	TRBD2	CASRPGTTNNEQFF	TGTGCCAGCAGACCGGGGACTACCAACAATGAGCAGTTCTTC
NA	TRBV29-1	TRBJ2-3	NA	CSVGEVPDTQYF	TGCAGCGTTGGGGAGGTTCCAGATACGCAGTATTTT
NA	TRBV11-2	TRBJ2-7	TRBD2	CASSLNGLAGPTYEQYF	TGTGCCAGCAGCTTAAACGGACTAGCGGGTCCTACCTACGAGCAGTACTTC
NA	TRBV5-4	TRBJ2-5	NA	CASSADYPETQYF	TGTGCCAGCAGCGCAGACTACCCAGAGACCCAGTACTTC
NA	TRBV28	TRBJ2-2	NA	CASRHNFRDTGELFF	TGTGCCAGCAGACATAATTTTCGCGACACCGGGGAGCTGTTTTTT
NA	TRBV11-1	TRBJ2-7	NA	CASSPSYRGATYEQYF	TGTGCCAGCAGCCCCAGCTACCGGGGGGCGACGTACGAGCAGTACTTC
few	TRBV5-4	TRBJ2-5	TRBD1	CASSSGTDQETQYF	TGTGCCAGCAGTTCCGGGACAGACCAAGAGACCCAGTACTTC
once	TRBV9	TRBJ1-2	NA	CASSVDEYYGYTF	TGTGCCAGCAGCGTGGATGAGTACTATGGCTACACCTTC
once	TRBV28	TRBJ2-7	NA	CASSSPGHGAPTRAYEQYF	TGTGCCAGCAGTTCCCCCGGACACGGGGCCCCGACTAGGGCCTACGAGCAGTACTTC
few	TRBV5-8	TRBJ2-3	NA	CASSLRADTQYF	TGTGCCAGCAGCTTGAGAGCAGATACGCAGTATTTT
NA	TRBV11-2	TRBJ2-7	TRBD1	CASSWLQGASYEQYF	TGTGCCAGCAGCTGGTTACAGGGGGCCTCCTACGAGCAGTACTTC
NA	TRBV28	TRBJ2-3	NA	CASSFNPKTDPGFNTQYF	TGTGCCAGCAGTTTTAACCCCAAGACAGATCCGGGCTTTAATACGCAGTATTTT
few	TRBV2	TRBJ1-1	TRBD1	CASSRGQMNTEAFF	TGTGCCAGCAGTAGGGGACAGATGAACACTGAAGCTTTCTTT
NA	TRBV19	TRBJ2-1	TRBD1	CASSISLGGDYNEQFF	TGTGCCAGTAGTATTTCATTAGGGGGCGATTACAATGAGCAGTTCTTC
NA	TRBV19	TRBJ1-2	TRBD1	CASSIWTGTDGYTF	TGTGCCAGTAGTATCTGGACAGGGACCGATGGCTACACCTTC
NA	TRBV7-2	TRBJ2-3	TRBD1	CASSLVYWGQENTDTQYF	TGTGCCAGCAGCTTAGTGTATTGGGGACAGGAAAACACAGATACGCAGTATTTT
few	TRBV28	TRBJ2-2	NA	CASSLQGTAGELFF	TGTGCCAGCAGTTTACAGGGGACGGCCGGGGAGCTGTTTTTT
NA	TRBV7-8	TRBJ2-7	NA	CASSLVGQQWDEQYF	TGTGCCAGCAGCTTAGTTGGACAGCAATGGGACGAGCAGTACTTC
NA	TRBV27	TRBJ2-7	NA	CASSLASFSEQYF	TGTGCCAGCAGTCTAGCGTCTTTTAGCGAGCAGTACTTC
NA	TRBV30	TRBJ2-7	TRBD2	CAWRPGTSSYEQYF	TGTGCCTGGAGACCCGGGACTAGCAGTTACGAGCAGTACTTC
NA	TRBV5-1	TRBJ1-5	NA	CASSSGQPNQPQHF	TGCGCCAGCAGCTCAGGACAGCCAAATCAGCCCCAGCATTTT
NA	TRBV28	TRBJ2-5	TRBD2	CASSSGSGSLGETQYF	TGTGCCAGCAGTTCGGGTAGCGGGAGCCTTGGGGAGACCCAGTACTTC
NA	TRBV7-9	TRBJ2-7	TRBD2	CASSPRRLAGGPYEQYF	TGTGCCAGCAGCCCGCGGAGATTAGCGGGAGGGCCTTACGAGCAGTACTTC
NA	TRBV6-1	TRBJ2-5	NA	CASSEGATGAETQYF	TGTGCCAGCAGTGAAGGGGCCACGGGGGCAGAGACCCAGTACTTC
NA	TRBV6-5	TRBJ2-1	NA	CASSLDRTAHNEQFF	TGTGCCAGCAGTTTGGATAGAACGGCCCACAATGAGCAGTTCTTC
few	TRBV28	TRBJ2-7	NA	CASSVIGTTGYEQYF	TGTGCCAGCAGTGTCATAGGGACAACAGGCTACGAGCAGTACTTC
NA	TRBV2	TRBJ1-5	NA	CASSIRVNQPQHF	TGTGCCAGCAGTATCAGGGTCAATCAGCCCCAGCATTTT
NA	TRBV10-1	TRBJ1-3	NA	CASRLAGGTIYF	TGCGCCAGCAGATTGGCGGGGGGCACCATATATTTT
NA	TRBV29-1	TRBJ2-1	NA	CSVGAGEGEQFF	TGCAGCGTTGGAGCAGGGGAGGGTGAGCAGTTCTTC
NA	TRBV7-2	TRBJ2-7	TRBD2	CASSLQRDSYEQYF	TGTGCCAGCAGCTTACAGCGGGACTCCTACGAGCAGTACTTC
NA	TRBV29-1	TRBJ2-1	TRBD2	CSASSGRRYNEQFF	TGCAGCGCTTCTAGCGGGAGGAGATACAATGAGCAGTTCTTC
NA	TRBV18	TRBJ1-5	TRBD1	CASSQGQGNQPQHF	TGTGCCAGCTCACAGGGACAGGGGAATCAGCCCCAGCATTTT
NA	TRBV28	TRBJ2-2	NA	CASSPRQANTGELFF	TGTGCCAGCAGTCCGCGACAGGCTAACACCGGGGAGCTGTTTTTT
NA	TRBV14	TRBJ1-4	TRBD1	CASSQDRDRGRVANEKLFF	TGTGCCAGCAGCCAAGATAGGGACAGGGGGCGCGTGGCTAATGAAAAACTGTTTTTT
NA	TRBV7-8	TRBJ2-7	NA	CASRPGQGPSYEQYF	TGTGCCAGCAGGCCCGGCCAGGGACCTTCCTACGAGCAGTACTTC
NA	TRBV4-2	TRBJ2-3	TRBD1	CASSQATRTGRTDTQYF	TGTGCCAGCAGCCAAGCCACCCGGACAGGACGAACAGATACGCAGTATTTT
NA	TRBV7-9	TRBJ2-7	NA	CASSSKDLTYEQYF	TGTGCCAGCAGCTCGAAGGACTTAACCTACGAGCAGTACTTC
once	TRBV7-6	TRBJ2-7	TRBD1	CASSRLGAGGWYEQYF	TGTGCCAGCAGCCGGTTGGGAGCAGGGGGCTGGTACGAGCAGTACTTC
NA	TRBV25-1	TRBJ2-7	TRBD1	CASSDRVVEEQYF	TGTGCCAGCAGCGACAGGGTCGTGGAGGAGCAGTACTTC
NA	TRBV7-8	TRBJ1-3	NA	CASSIAGARFGNTIYF	TGTGCCAGCAGCATAGCGGGGGCTCGGTTCGGGAACACCATATATTTT
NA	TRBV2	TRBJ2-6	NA	CASTEHDRLPGANVLTF	TGTGCCAGCACCGAACATGACAGGTTGCCTGGGGCCAACGTCCTGACTTTC
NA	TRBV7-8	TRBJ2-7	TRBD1	CASSQGTGLQLGDYEQYF	TGTGCCAGCAGCCAGGGGACAGGGCTCCAGCTGGGGGACTACGAGCAGTACTTC
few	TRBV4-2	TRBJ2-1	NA	CASSQDGASSYNEQFF	TGTGCCAGCAGCCAAGATGGGGCGAGCTCCTACAATGAGCAGTTCTTC
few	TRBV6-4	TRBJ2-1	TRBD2	CASSEGLAGSNEQFF	TGTGCCAGCAGTGAGGGACTAGCGGGAAGCAATGAGCAGTTCTTC
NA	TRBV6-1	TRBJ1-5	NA	CASSGFKQSNQPQHF	TGTGCCAGCAGTGGCTTCAAACAGAGCAATCAGCCCCAGCATTTT
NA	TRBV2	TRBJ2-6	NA	CASSEALLRSSGANVLTF	TGTGCCAGCAGTGAAGCGCTCCTACGGTCCTCTGGGGCCAACGTCCTGACTTTC
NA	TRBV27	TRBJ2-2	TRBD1	CASRTGETGELFF	TGTGCCAGCAGGACAGGGGAAACCGGGGAGCTGTTTTTT
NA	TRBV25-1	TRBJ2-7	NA	CASSAVRYEQYF	TGTGCCAGCAGTGCTGTTCGTTACGAGCAGTACTTC
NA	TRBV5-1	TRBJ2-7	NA	CASSNHVSYEQYF	TGCGCCAGCAGCAACCACGTCTCCTACGAGCAGTACTTC
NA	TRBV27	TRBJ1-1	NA	CASSPNNVHRGSEAFF	TGTGCCAGCAGTCCAAATAACGTCCATAGGGGGTCTGAAGCTTTCTTT
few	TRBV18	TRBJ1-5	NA	CASSSTGANQPQHF	TGTGCCAGCTCATCAACGGGGGCAAATCAGCCCCAGCATTTT
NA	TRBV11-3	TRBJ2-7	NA	CASRLPSRYEQYF	TGTGCCAGCCGCCTACCTAGCCGATACGAGCAGTACTTC
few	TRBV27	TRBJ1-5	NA	CASSPDPTGHSNQPQHF	TGTGCCAGCAGTCCGGATCCTACAGGGCATAGCAATCAGCCCCAGCATTTT
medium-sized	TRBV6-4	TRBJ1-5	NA	CASSDQAQGPQHF	TGTGCCAGCAGTGACCAAGCACAGGGGCCCCAGCATTTT
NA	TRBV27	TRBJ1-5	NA	CASSPSYYESHRDQPQHF	TGTGCCAGCAGTCCATCGTACTACGAATCACACAGGGATCAGCCCCAGCATTTT